This T cell receptor beta chain was captured by sequencing in a study of blood T cell repertoires in COVID-19. Study overall: COVID-19 samples, acute and convalescent, were from the United States, Italy and Spain. Nucleic acid was either cDNA or gDNA, and it came from T cells, B-cell-depleted T cells, or PBMCs.

The authors' processing: The assay estimated nucleated cells by amplifying reference gene primers. The assay was immunoSEQ multiplex PCR, and TCRdb's table has in-frame clones only and misses some. V and J calls and clone size are copied from that table; D and trimming were computed from the DNA. The sample includes around 110,000 clones, 90% of them seen just once. The junction had 12 bases not matched to a gene; V was cut back by 6 bases and J by 4 bases. The CDR3 loop spans 16 amino acids. Per the germline V gene, CDR1 is PRHDT and CDR2 is FYEKMQ (reference sequence). The material sequenced was peripheral blood. The receptor was isolated from a human donor with active COVID-19. The donor label of this sample is uncertain. This chain uses TRBV13 with TRBJ2-1; 7 nucleotides match TRBD2. As DNA, the CDR3 is TGTGCCAGCAGGGAAGCCGTAGCGGGTGGATACAATGAGCAGTTCTTC. Protein sequence: CASREAVAGGYNEQFF.